This T cell receptor beta chain appears in the sequencing data of a study of spatial heterogeneity in lung cancer. This clonotype was seen many times. As yet, its antigen is unknown. CDR1 is SGHRS, CDR2 YFSETQ, per germline. CDR3 size: 13 residues. V was clipped by 1 base and J by 6 bases, with 8 bases between them. Time point in this sample: sample taken at primary tumor resection. The study sequenced unsorted whole RNA from tumor, nontumor lung or frozen PBMC. Donation came from 70 or so patients with untreated early-stage non-small cell lung cancer. The study, taken as a whole, reports: Resection blood, more than follow-up blood, showed ubiquitous expanded tumor TCRs.

TCRdb fed the 5' RACE reads into MiXCR, producing one record per CDR3 protein. The profile shows tens of thousands of distinct CDR3 sequences, more than 6.5% of them singletons. This specimen consisted of PBMCs, obtained at surgery. The receptor's source is a female donor with early-stage non-small cell lung cancer. The chain joins TRBV5-1 to TRBJ2-4, with a possible D match to TRBD1 (5 bases). CDR3 nucleotides: TGCGCCAGCAGCTTGTTTCAGGGAAACATTCAGTACTTC. Translating it yields CASSLFQGNIQYF.